Shown below are 4 T cell receptor beta chains from a single sample sequenced in a study of cytomegalovirus exposure and HLA in healthy donors. 13 Jbeta primers and 60 Vbeta primers were used for the PCR. The repertoire was sequenced with immunoSEQ multiplex PCR; TCRdb's copy has only in-frame clones and lacks some. In the table there are about 89,000 clones, approximately 70% of which are singletons. Sequenced material: PBMCs. These receptors were taken from a young man in good health and CMV-seronegative.

This sequence joins TRBV13 and TRBJ2-1; TRBD2 aligns across 11 bases. V dropped 1 base and J dropped 5; count of bases not matched to a gene: 10. Germline CDR1 is PRHDT and CDR2 is FYEKMQ (reference sequence). CDR3 length: 18 residues. Here the CDR3 DNA reads TGTGCCAGCAGCTTAGCCCATCCACTAGCGGGGGTCGACAATGAGCAGTTCTTC. Its translation is CASSLAHPLAGVDNEQFF.

This clone showed up just a few times. A junction boundary mismatches the germline segment, possibly from a read error. This sequence joins TRBV7-7 and TRBJ2-5; possible D gene TRBD2, 5 bases. This CDR3 spans 16 amino acids. Germline lookup yields CDR1 SSHAT and CDR2 FNYEAQ (reference sequence). In nucleotides, the CDR3 is TGTGCTAGCAGCCCCTTGGTCTCCGGGATCCAAGAGACCCAGTACTTC. This encodes CASSPLVSGIQETQYF.

The rearrangement uses TRBV6-5 and TRBJ1-6, with 7 bases fitting TRBD1. Germline trimming cut 1 base from V and 8 bases from J; bases unmatched to any gene: 2. Per germline, CDR1 MNHEY and CDR2 SVGAGI. This CDR3 has 14 residues. CDR3 in DNA: TGTGCCAGCAGTTACTTGGACAGGCATTCACCCCTCCACTTT. This translates into CASSYLDRHSPLHF.

This sequence joins TRBV5-1 and TRBJ2-7; weak D call: TRBD2 (6 bases). This CDR3 has 15 residues. Germline V CDR1 and CDR2: SGHRS, YFSETQ. V gave up 3 bases and J gave up 3 bases, with 16 bases separating them. The CDR3 is CASSSGTREYYEQYF. As DNA, the CDR3 is TGCGCCAGCAGCTCCGGGACGCGGGAATACTACGAGCAGTACTTC.